Each of the 27 T cell receptor beta chains below was sequenced from the same sample in a study of blood T cells in healthy people across ages. Alongside a J-beta primer mix, a sample-barcoded 5' primer served in a second PCR lasting roughly 7 to 11 cycles. Using its own MiXCR run on the 5' RACE reads, TCRdb lists one record per CDR3 protein. The sample lists 550,000 to 750,000 distinct CDR3 sequences, more than 20% occurring once. Specimen: blood. These receptors were collected from an older man in good health.

V and J are TRBV18 and TRBJ2-5; D unclear. V lost 2 bases to trimming and J lost 5 bases, with 12 bases between them. The germline V gene has CDR1 KGHSH and CDR2 LQKENI. This CDR3 has 14 amino acids. The CDR3 DNA reads as TGTGCCAGCTCACCAGTAGGGATCATTGAGACCCAGTACTTC. Protein sequence: CASSPVGIIETQYF.

The chain employs TRBV15 and TRBJ2-4; D might be TRBD1 (5 bases). V shed 3 bases and J shed 4 bases, with 7 bases lying between them. The CDR3 has 13 amino acids. CDR1 and CDR2 (germline): LNHNV, YYDKDF (reference sequence). The CDR3 loop is CATSSDRKNIQYF. In DNA, the CDR3 is TGTGCCACCAGCAGCGACAGAAAAAACATTCAGTACTTC.

The table lists this clonotype with a few counts. This rearrangement joins TRBV2 to TRBJ2-7, with TRBD1 matching 11 bases. The better agreement between TRBJ2-5 and the DNA end casts doubt on the J call. CDR3 length equals 16 residues. The V gene's germline CDR1 is SNHLY and CDR2 FYNNEI. The DNA of the CDR3 is TGTGCCCCAAAGGACAGGGGGCGCCCCGTCCAAGAGACCCAGTACTTC. It specifies CAPKDRGRPVQETQYF.

V gene TRBV25-1 combines with J gene TRBJ2-3, with D tentatively TRBD1 (6 bases). Deletions cut 5 bases from V and 3 bases from J, with 9 bases between. The CDR3 is 13 amino acids. Germline CDR1 is MGHDK and CDR2 is SYGVNS. The CDR3 loop reads CASSNQGTDTQYF. The CDR3 DNA reads as TGTGCCAGCAGTAACCAGGGGACAGATACGCAGTATTTT. The full variable domain, with the rest looked up from reference TRBV25-1 and TRBJ2-3, is EADIYQTPRYLVIGTGKKITLECSQTMGHDKMYWYQQDPGMELHLIHYSYGVNSTEKGDLSSESTVSRIRTEHFPLTLESARPSHTSQYLCASSNQGTDTQYFGPGTRLTVL.

This clonotype was detected only a few times. V and J are TRBV10-3 and TRBJ2-2; 7 bases map to TRBD1. Germline CDR1 is ENHRY and CDR2 is SYGVKD. The ends lost 5 bases at V and 1 base at J; junction bases unmatched: 7. There are 16 residues in the CDR3. CDR3 region: CAISRSGTENTGELFF. DNA for the CDR3: TGTGCCATCAGTCGATCCGGGACAGAGAACACCGGGGAGCTGTTTTTT.

The chain carries TRBV28 and TRBJ2-5, with D tentatively TRBD1 (5 bases). Germline lookup yields CDR1 MDHEN and CDR2 SYDVKM. The CDR3 has 14 amino acids. V gave up 3 bases and J gave up 5 bases, with 13 bases separating them. The CDR3 is CASSLAGFGETQYF. Here the CDR3 DNA reads TGTGCCAGCAGTTTGGCAGGGTTTGGGGAGACCCAGTACTTC.

This clonotype came up a few times. The rearrangement uses TRBV29-1 and TRBJ2-5, with a tentative D call TRBD1 (6 bases). Trimming cost V 2 bases and J 5 bases, with 12 bases left between them. The CDR3 length is 13 residues. CDR1 and CDR2 from the germline V gene are SQVTM and ANQGSEA. CDR3 sequence (DNA): TGCAGCGTTGAAAGGTCGAGGGGGGAGACCCAGTACTTC. Amino acid sequence: CSVERSRGETQYF.

This clonotype has a count of ten or more. J is TRBJ2-5 and V is TRBV5-6; D is ambiguous. The end of the DNA aligns better with TRBJ2-7, so the J call may be wrong. Germline-derived CDR1 and CDR2 are SGHDT and YYEEEE. The CDR3 covers 15 residues. The CDR3, as DNA: TGTGCCAGCAGCCACAAGTTTAATCCAGCCTACGAGCAGTACTTC. Amino acids: CASSHKFNPAYEQYF.

This clonotype was seen a few times. The chain is built from TRBV11-3 and TRBJ2-5, with 8 positions matching TRBD2. The DNA end is a closer match to TRBJ2-1, so the J assignment may be wrong. Germline CDR1 is SGHNT and CDR2 is YENEEA. The CDR3 covers 16 residues. The CDR3 sequence is CASSFGSGRGGGEQFF. The CDR3 coding sequence is TGTGCCAGCAGCTTCGGGAGCGGGAGAGGAGGGGGTGAGCAGTTCTTC.

The chain recombines TRBV5-8 with TRBJ2-1; TRBD2 agrees at 8 bases. CDR1 and CDR2 from the germline V gene are SGHTS and YDEGEE. This CDR3 comprises 15 residues. The V and J ends lost 8 bases and 3 bases, in that order; junction bases with no gene match: 10. The CDR3 bases are TGTGCCAGTCCAAAATGGCGGGAGGTCTACAATGAGCAGTTCTTC. Amino acid sequence: CASPKWREVYNEQFF.

This clonotype showed up just a few times. The chain employs TRBV2 and TRBJ2-1; D tentatively fits TRBD1 or TRBD2 (5 bases each). The CDR3 is 14 amino acids. Trimming took off 8 bases at V and 6 bases at J, with 17 bases between the two ends. Germline V gene lookup returns CDR1 SNHLY and CDR2 FYNNEI. The CDR3 here is CASVRGPGTNEQFF. In nucleotides, the CDR3 is TGTGCCAGCGTTAGGGGACCGGGGACCAATGAGCAGTTCTTC.

Only a few counts were recorded for this clonotype. The rearrangement uses TRBV20-1 and TRBJ2-1; 10 nucleotides agree with TRBD1. The V gene's germline CDR1 is DFQATT and CDR2 SNEGSKA (reference sequence). The CDR3 totals 16 residues. J was trimmed by 2 bases and V by 1 base; bases with no gene match: 5. As DNA, the CDR3 is TGCAGTGCTAGAGGACAGGGGGCTGTCACCTACAATGAGCAGTTCTTC. Translation gives CSARGQGAVTYNEQFF.

The chain carries TRBV28 and TRBJ2-7, with 12 bases matching TRBD2. The CDR3 is made up of 15 amino acids. J was trimmed by 5 bases and V by 5 bases; bases with no gene match: 7. Germline V lookup: CDR1 MDHEN, CDR2 SYDVKM. The CDR3 loop is CASSTLAGGPDEQYF. The CDR3, as DNA: TGTGCCAGCAGTACCCTAGCGGGAGGGCCCGACGAGCAGTACTTC.

The V gene is TRBV5-1, the J gene TRBJ2-5; 9 bases match TRBD1. Germline V lookup: CDR1 SGHRS, CDR2 YFSETQ. Trimming removed 3 bases from V and 13 bases from J; junction bases left unmatched: 19. This CDR3 has 16 amino acids. The CDR3 DNA reads TGCGCCAGCAGCTCGGGTATAGGGACAGGGAGGAACGAGCTGTACTTC. Its protein is CASSSGIGTGRNELYF.

The chain combines TRBV29-1 with TRBJ2-1; 12 bases align to TRBD2. CDR1 and CDR2 (germline): SQVTM, ANQGSEA. After removal of 6 bases from V and 0 bases from J, the junction contained 6 bases not matched to a gene. The CDR3 is 16 amino acids. The CDR3 here is CSVRTSGMSSYNEQFF. For the CDR3, the DNA is TGCAGCGTCCGGACTAGCGGGATGAGCTCCTACAATGAGCAGTTCTTC.

V and J are TRBV20-1 and TRBJ2-3; tentative D call: TRBD2 (6 bases). CDR1 is DFQATT, CDR2 SNEGSKA, per germline (reference sequence). The CDR3 has 15 amino acids. V gave up 5 bases and J gave up 0 bases, with 15 bases separating them. The CDR3 sequence: CSALSGETSTDTQYF. CDR3 in DNA: TGCAGTGCTCTTAGCGGAGAAACTAGCACAGATACGCAGTATTTT.

In this sample, this clonotype turned up a few times. The V and J genes are TRBV28 and TRBJ2-3, with D perhaps TRBD1 (6 bases). The CDR3 runs to 15 residues. The V gene's germline CDR1 is MDHEN and CDR2 SYDVKM. Trimming removed 7 bases at V and 2 bases at J, with 16 bases between. The CDR3 DNA follows: TGTGCCAGCACCGAACCGCAGGGGAACACAGATACGCAGTATTTT. This gives the protein CASTEPQGNTDTQYF.

This clonotype was seen many times. The rearrangement links TRBV7-2 to TRBJ1-4; no reliable D call. The length of the CDR3 is 13 residues. CDR1 is SGHTA, CDR2 FQGNSA, per germline. V lost 1 base and J 8 bases, leaving 8 bases between the germline ends. The CDR3 loop reads CASSLVRGEKLFF. The CDR3 coding sequence is TGTGCCAGCAGCTTAGTTCGAGGGGAAAAACTGTTTTTT.

This clonotype showed up just a few times. The chain carries TRBV30 and TRBJ2-5; 7 bases agree with TRBD1. The end of the DNA aligns better with TRBJ2-7, so the J call may be wrong. CDR3 length: 12 residues. Per the germline V gene, CDR1 is GTSNPN and CDR2 is SVGIG (reference sequence). The DNA of the CDR3 is TGTGCCTGGAGTGGGGGACAGTACGAGCAGTACTTC. It codes for CAWSGGQYEQYF.

Turning to this clonotype: At one end, the junction sequence differs from germline, possibly due to a read error. The rearrangement uses TRBV5-8 and TRBJ1-4, with 9 bases identical to TRBD1. The CDR3 sequence is 16 residues long. Germline CDR1 is SGHTS and CDR2 is YDEGEE. The CDR3 nucleotides read TGTGCCAGCAGCCCGGGACAGGGCTCAACTAATGAAGAACTGTTTTTT. Translating it yields CASSPGQGSTNEELFF.

This clonotype was seen a handful of times. This chain links TRBV2 with TRBJ2-4; TRBD1 is a possible D gene (5 bases). The CDR3 has 15 amino acids. Trimming removed 5 bases from V and 5 bases from J, with 16 bases in between. Germline V gene sequence: CDR1 SNHLY, CDR2 FYNNEI. The CDR3 DNA follows: TGTGCCAGCAGTTCCCAGGGTCTGACAGAAAACATTCAGTACTTC. Protein: CASSSQGLTENIQYF.

The table lists this clonotype with a few counts. The rearrangement links TRBV5-1 to TRBJ2-4; 7 nucleotides match TRBD1. The CDR3 totals 17 residues. V gave up 4 bases and J gave up 0 bases; unmatched junction bases: 10. Germline V gene lookup returns CDR1 SGHRS and CDR2 YFSETQ. The chain's CDR3 is CASSRTGLGEAKNIQYF. The CDR3, as DNA: TGCGCCAGCAGCCGGACAGGCCTGGGAGAAGCCAAAAACATTCAGTACTTC.

A few counts support this clonotype. The CDR3 reads CASSIEGNSYNEQFF. The CDR3 DNA reads as TGTGCCAGCAGCATAGAGGGCAACTCCTACAATGAGCAGTTCTTC. This sequence joins TRBV7-8 and TRBJ2-1; a possible D gene is TRBD2 (5 bases). Germline V gives CDR1 SGHVS, CDR2 FQNEAQ. Trimming removed 5 bases at V and 0 bases at J, with 11 bases between. The CDR3 spans 15 residues.

CDR3 nucleotide sequence: TGTGCCAGCAGTAGGAACCGGGGACAGGGGTCTTACTATGGCTACACCTTC. Translating gives CASSRNRGQGSYYGYTF. V is TRBV27 and J is TRBJ1-2; TRBD1 agrees at 10 bases. Per the germline V gene, CDR1 is MNHEY and CDR2 is SMNVEV (reference sequence). This CDR3 has 17 amino acids. V lost 5 bases to trimming and J lost 3 bases; unmatched junction nucleotides: 12.

The rearrangement links TRBV5-1 to TRBJ2-7, with D possibly matching TRBD1 (6 bases). Trimming removed 0 bases from V and 3 bases from J, with 19 bases in between. Germline CDR1 SGHRS, CDR2 YFSETQ. The CDR3 extends over 17 amino acids. CDR3 DNA: TGCGCCAGCAGCTTGGGAGTGGGAATGACAGGAGTCTACGAGCAGTACTTC. This sequence encodes CASSLGVGMTGVYEQYF.

The chain has TRBV15 and TRBJ2-7; 8 nucleotides agree with TRBD1. CDR3 length equals 15 residues. Trimming took 3 bases from V and 6 from J; bases not matched to a gene: 10. Germline loops: CDR1 LNHNV, CDR2 YYDKDF (reference sequence). The CDR3 here is CATSSHLTGVSEQYF. The CDR3 region has the DNA TGTGCCACCAGCAGCCACCTGACAGGGGTGAGCGAGCAGTACTTC.

This chain uses TRBV3-1 with TRBJ2-1; 8 bases line up with TRBD2. CDR3 length: 17 residues. Germline V CDR1 and CDR2: LGHDT, YNNKEL (reference sequence). Trimming removed 1 base from V and 5 bases from J; junction bases left unmatched: 10. The CDR3 DNA reads as TGTGCCAGCAGCCAAGGAAGCGGAGCGGGAGCGGACAATGAGCAGTTCTTC. Amino acids: CASSQGSGAGADNEQFF.